This TCR beta chain originates from a study of T cells in Graves' hyperthyroidism and ophthalmopathy. Looking at the study overall: Before any treatment, at initial diagnosis, peripheral blood was collected.

What was amplified from RNA transcripts were TCR beta CDR3 regions. Initially, a first-round RT-PCR of the TCR CDR3 employed the HTBI primer set. TCRdb re-called the multiplex PCR reads through MiXCR, storing one row per CDR3 protein. The table lists nearly 750,000 distinct CDR3 sequences, just over 35% of them singletons. This clonotype was counted many times. Lactation, pregnancy, other autoimmune disease or uncontrolled infection led to exclusion of patients. The CDR3 totals 16 residues. Germline CDR1 is DFQATT and CDR2 is SNEGSKA (reference sequence). V shed 2 bases and J 10 bases; nucleotides not matched to a gene: 10.

The sequencing sample was made of blood. The chain links TRBV20-1 to TRBJ1-6; 11 nucleotides match TRBD1. The sequence derives from a woman aged 40 to 50 with Graves' hyperthyroidism. The CDR3 loop is CSARRQDRGHWSPLHF. For the CDR3, the DNA is TGCAGTGCTAGACGGCAGGACAGGGGGCATTGGTCACCCCTCCACTTT.